This T cell receptor (beta chain) is from a study of control samples from healthy donors and cancer patients. Repertoires were generated with immunoSEQ multiplex PCR, while TCRdb's copy carries only in-frame clones and drops some. Of roughly 160,000 clones in the sample, less than 95% were seen once. Trimming cost V 3 bases and J 1 base, with 9 bases left between them. CDR3 length: 14 amino acids. Germline V gene data show CDR1 as SEHNR and CDR2 as FQNEAQ (reference sequence). This clonotype was obtained from a man in his fifties or sixties with colorectal cancer. Sequencing was carried out using PBMCs. The chain employs TRBV7-9 and TRBJ1-1; D gene uncertain. The CDR3 loop reads CASSFNGWNTEAFF. CDR3 sequence (DNA): TGTGCCAGCAGCTTCAACGGATGGAACACTGAAGCTTTCTTT.